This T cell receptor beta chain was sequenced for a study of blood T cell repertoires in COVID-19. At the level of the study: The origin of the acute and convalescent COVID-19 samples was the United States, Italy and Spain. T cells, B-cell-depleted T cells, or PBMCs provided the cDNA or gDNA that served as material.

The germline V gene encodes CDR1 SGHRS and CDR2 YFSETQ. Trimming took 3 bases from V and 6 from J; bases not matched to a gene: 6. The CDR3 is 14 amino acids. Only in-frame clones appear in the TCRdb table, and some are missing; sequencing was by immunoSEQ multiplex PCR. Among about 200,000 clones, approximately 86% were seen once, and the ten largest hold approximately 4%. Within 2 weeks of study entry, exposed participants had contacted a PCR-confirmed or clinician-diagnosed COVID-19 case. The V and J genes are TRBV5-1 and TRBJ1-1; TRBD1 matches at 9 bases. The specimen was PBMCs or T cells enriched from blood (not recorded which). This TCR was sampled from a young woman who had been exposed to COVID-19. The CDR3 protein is CASSSLTGGPEAFF. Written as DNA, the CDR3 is TGCGCCAGCAGCTCCCTCACAGGGGGCCCTGAAGCTTTCTTT.